A selection of T cell receptor beta chains follows, all from one sample in a study of blood T cells in healthy people across ages. TCRdb itself ran the 5' RACE reads through MiXCR, one entry per CDR3 protein. The sample lists hundreds of thousands of distinct CDR3 sequences, around 24% occurring once. This same sample was also taken into another study, of T cells of mothers and their children.

Sequences were obtained from blood. The receptors derive from a boy aged 10-17 years in good health. The CDR3 runs from the conserved cysteine through the conserved F or W. Fields, in order: V gene, J gene, clone size, D gene, CDR3 protein, CDR3 DNA. D genes are given only for firm matches. The size entry is marked missing in some rows and otherwise reads once, few, many or a size class.

>TRBV7-3|TRBJ2-5|few|TRBD2
CASSPSGGARETQYF
TGTGCCAGCAGCCCTAGCGGGGGGGCGAGAGAGACCCAGTACTTC
>TRBV3-1|TRBJ2-6|.|.
CASSQVPNGANVLTF
TGTGCCAGCAGCCAAGTCCCTAATGGGGCCAACGTCCTGACTTTC
>TRBV3-1|TRBJ2-1|few|TRBD2
CASSTRGGNYNEQFF
TGTGCCAGCAGCACCCGCGGGGGGAACTACAATGAGCAGTTCTTC
>TRBV6-2/TRBV6-3|TRBJ2-1|few|.
CASRDYTYNEQFF
TGTGCCAGCAGGGACTATACCTACAATGAGCAGTTCTTC
>TRBV28|TRBJ2-7|.|TRBD1
CASSLSGSAPGQVIYEQYF
TGTGCCAGTAGTTTATCGGGTTCAGCCCCGGGACAGGTGATTTACGAGCAGTACTTC
>TRBV20-1|TRBJ2-5|.|TRBD2
CSARDVTGGKETQYF
TGCAGTGCTAGAGATGTAACGGGGGGTAAAGAGACCCAGTACTTC
>TRBV6-2/TRBV6-3|TRBJ2-5|few|TRBD2
CASSYLLAGGAQETQYF
TGTGCCAGCAGTTACCTTCTAGCGGGGGGGGCACAGGAGACCCAGTACTTC
>TRBV7-2|TRBJ2-3|.|.
CASSPGGVAGTDTQYF
TGTGCCAGCAGCCCAGGCGGGGTAGCGGGCACAGATACGCAGTATTTT
>TRBV29-1|TRBJ1-2|.|.
CSVQVNYGYTF
TGCAGCGTGCAGGTTAACTATGGCTACACCTTC
>TRBV7-2|TRBJ2-5|.|.
CASGEETQYF
TGTGCCAGCGGGGAGGAGACCCAGTACTTC
>TRBV7-2|TRBJ2-6|.|.
CASSDSVWISGANVLTF
TGTGCCAGCAGCGACAGCGTGTGGATTTCTGGGGCCAACGTCCTGACTTTC
>TRBV28|TRBJ2-7|.|TRBD1
CASKDRAYEQYF
TGTGCCAGCAAGGACAGGGCGTACGAGCAGTACTTC
>TRBV7-3|TRBJ2-1|few|TRBD2
CASSIGGGPACNEQFF
TGTGCCAGCAGTATCGGGGGGGGCCCGGCCTGCAATGAGCAGTTCTTC
>TRBV7-2|TRBJ1-1|.|TRBD1
CASREGQGNTEAFF
TGTGCCAGCAGAGAAGGACAGGGGAACACTGAAGCTTTCTTT
>TRBV28|TRBJ1-6|.|TRBD1
CASSPSGQGGSPLHF
TGTGCCAGCAGTCCCTCGGGACAGGGAGGTTCACCCCTCCACTTT
>TRBV5-6|TRBJ2-5|.|TRBD2
CASSFKPGLAGETQYF
TGTGCCAGCAGCTTTAAGCCGGGACTAGCTGGGGAGACCCAGTACTTC
>TRBV27|TRBJ2-3|few|.
CASSFLGLNPDTQYF
TGTGCCAGCAGTTTCCTGGGCCTGAATCCAGATACGCAGTATTTT
>TRBV28|TRBJ2-3|.|TRBD2
CASSPTLAGGPDTQYF
TGTGCCAGCAGTCCCACCCTAGCGGGGGGGCCAGATACGCAGTATTTT
>TRBV11-2|TRBJ2-1|.|TRBD2
CASNTLAGERGEQFF
TGTGCCAGCAATACCCTAGCGGGAGAGCGCGGTGAGCAGTTCTTC
>TRBV20-1|TRBJ2-3|.|.
CSARGLRTASTDTQYF
TGCAGTGCCCGGGGGCTTAGGACAGCTAGCACAGATACGCAGTATTTT
>TRBV4-3|TRBJ2-7|few|.
CASSQGSWENEQYF
TGCGCCAGCAGCCAAGGATCGTGGGAGAACGAGCAGTACTTC
>TRBV15|TRBJ1-2|.|TRBD1
CATSSREGAFYGYTF
TGTGCCACCAGCAGCCGAGAGGGGGCCTTCTATGGCTACACCTTC
>TRBV7-9|TRBJ2-7|.|.
CASSKEHLYEQYF
TGTGCCAGCAGTAAGGAACACCTCTACGAGCAGTACTTC
>TRBV28|TRBJ2-4|.|.
CASGIGKNIQYF
TGTGCCAGCGGAATTGGCAAAAACATTCAGTACTTC
>TRBV24-1|TRBJ2-1|.|.
CATSDFLASHEQFF
TGTGCCACCAGTGATTTTCTAGCTTCCCATGAGCAGTTCTTC
>TRBV2|TRBJ2-1|few|TRBD2
CASLLLGTSDHNEQFF
TGTGCCAGCCTACTCCTCGGGACTAGCGACCACAATGAGCAGTTCTTC
>TRBV2|TRBJ2-7|.|.
CASRKTFSYEQYF
TGTGCCAGCAGGAAGACGTTCTCCTACGAGCAGTACTTC
>TRBV3-1|TRBJ2-5|.|TRBD2
CASSRRTSGVSQETQYF
TGTGCCAGCAGCCGACGGACTAGCGGGGTCTCCCAAGAGACCCAGTACTTC
>TRBV7-9|TRBJ2-3|few|TRBD2
CASSSRGARVAQYF
TGTGCCAGCAGCTCGCGGGGGGCGCGAGTGGCGCAGTATTTT
>TRBV4-2|TRBJ2-7|few|.
CASSQGDSEAYEQYF
TGTGCCAGCAGCCAAGGAGATAGCGAGGCCTACGAGCAGTACTTC
>TRBV7-2|TRBJ2-1|few|.
CASSLAQLHEQFF
TGTGCCAGCAGCTTAGCACAGCTCCATGAGCAGTTCTTC
>TRBV5-5|TRBJ2-1|.|TRBD2
CASSLETSGYNEQFF
TGTGCCAGCAGCTTGGAGACTAGCGGGTACAATGAGCAGTTCTTC
>TRBV7-3|TRBJ2-7|.|TRBD2
CASRSSSGSGEQYF
TGTGCCAGCAGATCCAGTAGCGGGAGTGGCGAGCAGTACTTC
>TRBV7-3|TRBJ2-5|few|.
CASSLTGSQEAQYF
TGTGCCAGCAGCTTAACCGGGAGCCAAGAGGCCCAGTACTTC
>TRBV25-1|TRBJ1-2|few|TRBD1
CASSDLRQGHNYGYTF
TGTGCCAGCAGTGATCTCAGACAGGGGCATAACTATGGCTACACCTTC
>TRBV9|TRBJ1-2|.|.
CASSVGDSADYGYTF
TGTGCCAGCAGCGTAGGTGATTCGGCGGACTATGGCTACACCTTC
>TRBV28|TRBJ2-7|few|.
CASSLSGAGEQYF
TGTGCCAGCAGTTTATCGGGCGCGGGAGAGCAGTACTTC
>TRBV28|TRBJ2-3|few|TRBD2
CASFPTVSWLAGGTDTQYF
TGTGCCAGCTTCCCTACGGTCTCTTGGCTAGCGGGGGGCACAGATACGCAGTATTTT
>TRBV4-3|TRBJ2-7|few|TRBD2
CASSQDPTGLAGGIEQYF
TGCGCCAGCAGCCAAGACCCCACCGGACTAGCGGGAGGGATCGAGCAGTACTTC
>TRBV3-1|TRBJ2-5|once|TRBD2
CASSQWLAGDQYF
TGTGCCAGCAGCCAATGGTTAGCGGGGGACCAGTACTTC
>TRBV6-1|TRBJ1-3|.|.
CASRLQTNGVHSGNTIYF
TGTGCCAGCAGACTACAGACCAATGGAGTTCACTCTGGAAACACCATATATTTT
>TRBV6-6|TRBJ2-2|few|TRBD1
CASRDRDRNTGELFF
TGTGCCAGCAGAGACCGGGACAGGAACACCGGGGAGCTGTTTTTT
>TRBV28|TRBJ2-5|few|.
CASRSSRGTQYF
TGTGCCAGCAGAAGCTCGCGGGGGACCCAGTACTTC
>TRBV28|TRBJ2-5|few|.
CASSWRGGETQYF
TGTGCCAGCAGTTGGAGGGGAGGAGAGACCCAGTACTTC
>TRBV6-6|TRBJ2-2|.|TRBD2
CASSPRLAANTGELFF
TGTGCCAGCAGTCCTCGACTAGCGGCGAACACCGGGGAGCTGTTTTTT
>TRBV30|TRBJ2-6|few|.
CAWRVPGANVLTF
TGTGCCTGGAGAGTCCCTGGGGCCAACGTCCTGACTTTC
>TRBV7-9|TRBJ1-1|few|.
CASSSRGKGTEAFF
TGTGCCAGCAGCTCCAGGGGCAAGGGCACTGAAGCTTTCTTT
>TRBV5-1|TRBJ2-2|.|.
CASSLAAGFAGELFF
TGCGCCAGCAGCTTGGCCGCGGGGTTCGCCGGGGAGCTGTTTTTT
>TRBV5-1|TRBJ2-1|few|.
CASSPEGPGYNEQFF
TGCGCCAGCTCCCCCGAGGGACCGGGCTACAATGAGCAGTTCTTC
>TRBV7-8|TRBJ1-2|few|.
CASSSAKWGRYGYTF
TGTGCCAGCAGCTCGGCCAAATGGGGCCGCTATGGCTACACCTTC
>TRBV20-1|TRBJ2-1|.|TRBD2
CSARGLAGKISSYNEQFF
TGCAGTGCTAGGGGGTTAGCGGGAAAAATTAGCTCCTACAATGAGCAGTTCTTC
>TRBV20-1|TRBJ2-5|.|TRBD2
CSARDGARTSGSQETQYF
TGCAGTGCTAGAGATGGTGCCCGGACTAGCGGATCCCAAGAGACCCAGTACTTC
>TRBV5-1|TRBJ1-1|.|.
CASSFSLNTEAFF
TGCGCCAGCAGCTTTAGCTTGAACACTGAAGCTTTCTTT
>TRBV29-1|TRBJ2-7|few|.
CSARDGSYEQYF
TGCAGCGCCCGGGACGGCTCCTACGAGCAGTACTTC
>TRBV7-3|TRBJ2-5|.|.
CASSLRDLGQETQYF
TGTGCCAGCAGCTTACGGGACCTAGGACAAGAGACCCAGTACTTC
>TRBV3-1|TRBJ1-6|.|.
CASSLLTGQPLHF
TGTGCCAGCAGCCTCCTGACAGGTCAACCCCTCCACTTT
>TRBV20-1|TRBJ2-2|.|TRBD2
CSAGGLAGGRNTGELFF
TGCAGTGCTGGAGGGCTAGCGGGGGGGCGGAACACCGGGGAGCTGTTTTTT
>TRBV19|TRBJ1-1|.|.
CASSIGKNTEAFF
TGTGCCAGTAGTATTGGCAAAAACACTGAAGCTTTCTTT
>TRBV13|TRBJ2-3|.|TRBD2
CASSTLAGGPKFATQYF
TGTGCCAGCAGCACCCTAGCGGGGGGGCCTAAGTTCGCTACGCAGTATTTT